The 17 T cell receptor beta chains in this list originate from one sample, sequenced in a study of cytomegalovirus exposure and HLA in healthy donors. Repertoires were generated with immunoSEQ multiplex PCR, while TCRdb's copy carries only in-frame clones and drops some. The data show some 250,000 clones, around 85% seen once. The specimen sequenced was PBMCs. Receptors originate from a woman in her twenties or thirties in good health and CMV-seropositive.

This clone was detected only a few times. The chain is built from TRBV15 and TRBJ2-7; D gene uncertain. Trimming took off 0 bases at V and 5 bases at J, with 8 bases between the two ends. CDR1 is LNHNV and CDR2 is YYDKDF in the germline V gene (reference sequence). The CDR3 is 13 residues long. CDR3 bases: TGTGCCACCAGCAGAGACCCGCGTGACGAGCAGTACTTC. Its protein is CATSRDPRDEQYF.

The genes are TRBV4-1 and TRBJ2-7, with D perhaps matching TRBD1 (6 bases). Trimming stripped 6 bases from V and 3 bases from J, with 15 bases between. The germline CDR1 and CDR2 sequences are MGHRA and YSYEKL. The CDR3 has 14 residues. CDR3 sequence reads: CASSQNTGIYEQYF. Written as DNA, the CDR3 is TGCGCCAGCAGTCAGAATACAGGGATCTACGAGCAGTACTTC.

This rearrangement joins TRBV28 to TRBJ2-2, with D possibly being TRBD1 (6 bases). Trimming cost V 2 bases and J 0 bases, with 10 bases left between them. The CDR3 sequence is 16 residues long. Germline lookup yields CDR1 MDHEN and CDR2 SYDVKM. CDR3 amino acids: CASSLNRVTNTGELFF. In DNA form, the CDR3 reads TGTGCCAGCAGTTTAAACAGGGTTACGAACACCGGGGAGCTGTTTTTT.

This clone was picked up one time. Other DNA sequences of this sample code for an identical CDR3. V gene TRBV28 combines with J gene TRBJ2-7; TRBD1 matches at 7 bases. Per germline, CDR1 MDHEN and CDR2 SYDVKM. After removal of 3 bases from V and 3 bases from J, the junction contained 5 bases not matched to a gene. The CDR3 is 14 residues long. The CDR3 spells CASSFLRDSYEQYF. Written as DNA, the CDR3 is TGTGCCAGCAGTTTCCTCCGGGACAGCTACGAGCAGTACTTC.

The chain uses TRBV21-1 and TRBJ2-7; the table's D call of TRBD2 was not tested on the DNA. TRBV21-1 is listed as a pseudogene. This CDR3 is built from 14 residues. The CDR3 is CASSRPREAYEQYF. DNA for the CDR3: TGTGCCAGCAGCCGGCCACGGGAAGCCTACGAGCAGTACTTC.

The chain couples TRBV11-2 to TRBJ2-1; 11 positions match TRBD2. The trim removed 4 bases at V and 5 bases at J, leaving 13 bases unmatched. The CDR3 sequence is 18 residues long. CDR1 is SGHAT, CDR2 FQNNGV, per germline. CDR3 in amino acids: CASSSSILTSGDHNEQFF. CDR3 DNA sequence: TGTGCCAGCAGCTCCTCTATCTTGACTAGCGGGGATCACAATGAGCAGTTCTTC. The variable domain in full, with the rest retrieved from reference TRBV11-2 and TRBJ2-1, is EAGVAQSPRYKIIEKRQSVAFWCNPISGHATLYWYQQILGQGPKLLIQFQNNGVVDDSQLPKDRFSAERLKGVDSTLKIQPAKLEDSAVYLCASSSSILTSGDHNEQFFGPGTRLTVL.

This chain links TRBV6-1 with TRBJ1-2, with 9 bases aligning to TRBD1. The CDR3 is 15 residues long. Germline V gene sequence: CDR1 MNHNS, CDR2 SASEGT. The J segment lost 4 bases and the V segment lost 7 bases, leaving 10 bases of the junction unmatched. CDR3 DNA: TGTGCCAGCACCCCGACAGGGGGGCCAACCTATGGCTACACCTTC. This translates into CASTPTGGPTYGYTF.

The chain combines TRBV29-1 with TRBJ2-1, with 8 bases aligning to TRBD2. This CDR3 is built from 11 residues. Germline values: CDR1 SQVTM, CDR2 ANQGSEA. The DNA for the CDR3 is TGCGCCGGGACTAGCTACAATGAGCAGTTCTTC. Translating gives CAGTSYNEQFF.

The J gene is TRBJ1-2, the V gene TRBV6-4, with 7 bases that match TRBD1. J gave up 4 bases and V 0 bases, and 2 bases lay outside the gene matches. Germline V gene sequence: CDR1 MRHNA, CDR2 SNTAGT. CDR3 size: 14 residues. The CDR3 nucleotides read TGTGCCAGCAGTGACTCGCGACAGGGCTATGGCTACACCTTC. Its translation is CASSDSRQGYGYTF.

This rearrangement joins TRBV10-3 to TRBJ1-3, with 9 bases identical to TRBD1. The CDR3 length is 19 residues. Germline V CDR1 and CDR2: ENHRY, SYGVKD. After removal of 10 bases from V and 1 base from J, the junction contained 20 bases not matched to a gene. DNA for the CDR3: TGTGCCACAGAACCCGGGACAGGGTCTTCTATAAGGTCTGGAAACACCATATATTTT. It encodes CATEPGTGSSIRSGNTIYF.

This chain links TRBV5-5 with TRBJ1-1; D ambiguous. Germline V gives CDR1 SGHKS, CDR2 YYEKEE (reference sequence). The CDR3 spans 11 residues. V was shortened by 4 bases and J by 3 bases, with 4 bases between the two germline ends. The CDR3: CASSQDTEAFF. CDR3 in DNA: TGTGCCAGCAGCCAGGACACTGAAGCTTTCTTT. The entire variable domain, with the rest obtained from reference TRBV5-5 and TRBJ1-1, is as follows: DAGVTQSPTHLIKTRGQQVTLRCSPISGHKSVSWYQQVLGQGPQFIFQYYEKEERGRGNFPDRFSARQFPNYSSELNVNALLLGDSALYLCASSQDTEAFFGQGTRLTVV.

The chain recombines TRBV6-6 with TRBJ1-5; weak D call: TRBD1 (5 bases). Germline V gene sequence: CDR1 MNHNY, CDR2 SVGAGI (reference sequence). V dropped 5 bases and J dropped 0 bases, with 14 bases sitting between them. The CDR3 spans 16 residues. This chain's CDR3 is CASSRERGNSNQPQHF. The CDR3 DNA reads as TGTGCCAGCAGTCGAGAAAGGGGAAATAGCAATCAGCCCCAGCATTTT.

This clone occurred once. The rearrangement links TRBV18 to TRBJ2-7; 9 nucleotides line up with TRBD1. Losses at the gene ends were 3 bases for V and 2 bases for J; bases not matched to a gene: 5. There are 15 residues in the CDR3. Per the germline V gene, CDR1 is KGHSH and CDR2 is LQKENI. DNA for the CDR3: TGTGCCAGCTCACCTTCCGGGACAGGGACCTACGAGCAGTACTTC. Encoded protein: CASSPSGTGTYEQYF.

The chain uses TRBV11-3 and TRBJ2-5; unclear D gene. Germline values: CDR1 SGHNT, CDR2 YENEEA. V lost 1 base and J lost 3, with 12 bases in between. The CDR3 sequence is 15 residues long. The CDR3 DNA reads as TGTGCCAGCAGCTTAGGTGTTCGGTCTGAAGAGACCCAGTACTTC. Translation: CASSLGVRSEETQYF.

V gene TRBV5-1 combines with J gene TRBJ2-7; tentative D call: TRBD2 (5 bases). The CDR3 has 12 residues. Germline V gene lookup returns CDR1 SGHRS and CDR2 YFSETQ. The V and J ends lost 3 bases and 9 bases respectively, with 13 bases between them. CDR3 protein: CASSSSQSGQYF. The DNA of the CDR3 is TGCGCCAGCAGCTCATCCCAGAGCGGGCAGTACTTC. The whole variable domain, filled in from reference TRBV5-1 and TRBJ2-7, reads KAGVTQTPRYLIKTRGQQVTLSCSPISGHRSVSWYQQTPGQGLQFLFEYFSETQRNKGNFPGRFSGRQFSNSRSEMNVSTLELGDSALYLCASSSSQSGQYFGPGTRLTVT.

This clone was recorded only once. The chain carries TRBV5-1 and TRBJ2-7; D gene ambiguous. Trimming took off 2 bases at V and 2 bases at J, with 14 bases between the two ends. Germline CDR1 and CDR2: SGHRS and YFSETQ. The CDR3 is 15 amino acids. CDR3 protein: CASSFSNPGTYEQYF. CDR3 DNA: TGCGCCAGCAGCTTTTCAAACCCAGGTACCTACGAGCAGTACTTC.

This clone showed up just once. This chain connects TRBV5-6 to TRBJ2-2; D might be TRBD1 (6 bases). CDR1 SGHDT and CDR2 YYEEEE come from the germline V gene. CDR3 length: 14 residues. V lost 4 bases, J lost 4 bases, and 11 bases lay in between. CDR3 bases: TGTGCCAGCAGCAGGGGACACCTCACCGGGGAGCTGTTTTTT. Amino acid sequence: CASSRGHLTGELFF.